This passage covers 5 T cell receptor beta chains from one sample sequenced in a study of blood T cell repertoires in COVID-19. Profiling relied on immunoSEQ multiplex PCR, and the TCRdb table lists in-frame clones only, not all of them. The top ten clones hold about 2.2% of a sample with 150,000 to 200,000 clones, about nine tenths of them seen once. The material sequenced was PBMCs or T cells enriched from blood (not recorded which). These receptors originate from a woman aged 30 to 39 who had recovered from COVID-19.

CDR3 sequence: CASSLSPVSSYNEQFF. CDR3 in DNA: TGTGCCAGCAGCCTAAGTCCCGTGAGCTCCTACAATGAGCAGTTCTTC. The V gene is TRBV7-6, the J gene TRBJ2-1; D not certain. The CDR3 length is 16 residues. V was pared by 5 bases and J by 0 bases, with 14 bases between. Germline V gene data show CDR1 as SGHVS and CDR2 as FNYEAQ. Looking up the rest from reference TRBV7-6 and TRBJ2-1 gives the full variable domain: GAGVSQSPRYKVTKRGQDVALRCDPISGHVSLYWYRQALGQGPEFLTYFNYEAQQDKSGLPNDRFSAERPEGSISTLTIQRTEQRDSAMYRCASSLSPVSSYNEQFFGPGTRLTVL.

The chain links TRBV9 to TRBJ1-6; tentatively, D is TRBD1 (5 bases). Germline V gene sequence: CDR1 SGDLS, CDR2 YYNGEE. The CDR3 covers 14 residues. V shed 4 bases and J shed 9 bases, with 14 bases lying between them. CDR3 residues: CASSRDLGVSPLHF. DNA for the CDR3: TGTGCCAGCAGCAGGGATTTAGGGGTTTCACCCCTCCACTTT.

The CDR3 DNA is TGTGCCAGCAGCGGACAGGTCTCCTTAAATGAAAAACTGTTTTTT. Protein sequence: CASSGQVSLNEKLFF. This chain connects TRBV9 to TRBJ1-4; D may be TRBD1 (6 bases). Trimming took 3 bases from V and 5 from J, leaving 14 bases between them. The CDR3 totals 15 residues. Germline values: CDR1 SGDLS, CDR2 YYNGEE.

The rearrangement joins TRBV15 to TRBJ2-7; D unresolved. There are 13 residues in the CDR3. V lost 0 bases and J lost 3, with 6 bases in between. Germline CDR1 LNHNV, CDR2 YYDKDF (reference sequence). The CDR3 coding sequence is TGTGCCACCAGCAGAGATCCCAGCTACGAGCAGTACTTC. Encoded protein: CATSRDPSYEQYF.

The V and J genes are TRBV5-8 and TRBJ1-6, with TRBD1 identical over 7 bases. The J segment lost 12 bases and the V segment lost 5 bases, leaving 5 bases of the junction unmatched. Germline assignment: CDR1 SGHTS and CDR2 YDEGEE. The CDR3 extends over 12 amino acids. The DNA for the CDR3 is TGTGCCAGCAGGAAACAGGGGCTACCCCTCCACTTT. This codes for CASRKQGLPLHF.